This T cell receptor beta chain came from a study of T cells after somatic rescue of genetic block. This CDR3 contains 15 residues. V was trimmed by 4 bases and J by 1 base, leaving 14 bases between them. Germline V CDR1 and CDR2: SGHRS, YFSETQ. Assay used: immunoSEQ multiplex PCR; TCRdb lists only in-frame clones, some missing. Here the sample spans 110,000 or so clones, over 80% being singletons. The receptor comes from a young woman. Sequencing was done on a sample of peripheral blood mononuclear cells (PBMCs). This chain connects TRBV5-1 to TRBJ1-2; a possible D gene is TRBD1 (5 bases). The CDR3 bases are TGCGCCAGCAGCGCACGGGACGGAAATAACTATGGCTACACCTTC. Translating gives CASSARDGNNYGYTF.